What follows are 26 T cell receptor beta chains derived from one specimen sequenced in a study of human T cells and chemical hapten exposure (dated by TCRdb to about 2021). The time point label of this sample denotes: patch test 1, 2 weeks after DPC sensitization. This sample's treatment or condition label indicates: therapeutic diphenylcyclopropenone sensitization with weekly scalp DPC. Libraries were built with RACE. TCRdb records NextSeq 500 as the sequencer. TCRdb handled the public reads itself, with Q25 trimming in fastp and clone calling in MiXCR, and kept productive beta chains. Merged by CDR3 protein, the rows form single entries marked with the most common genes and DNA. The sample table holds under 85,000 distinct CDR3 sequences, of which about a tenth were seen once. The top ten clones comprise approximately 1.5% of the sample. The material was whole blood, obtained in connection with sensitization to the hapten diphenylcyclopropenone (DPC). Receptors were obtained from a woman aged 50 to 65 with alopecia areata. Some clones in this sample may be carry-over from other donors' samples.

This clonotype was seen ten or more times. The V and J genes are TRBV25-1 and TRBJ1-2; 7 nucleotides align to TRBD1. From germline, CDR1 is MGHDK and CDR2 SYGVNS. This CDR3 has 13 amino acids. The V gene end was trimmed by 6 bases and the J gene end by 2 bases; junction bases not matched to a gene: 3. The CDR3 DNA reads TGTGCCAGCAGCAGGGGGGAGAACTATGGCTACACCTTC. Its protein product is CASSRGENYGYTF.

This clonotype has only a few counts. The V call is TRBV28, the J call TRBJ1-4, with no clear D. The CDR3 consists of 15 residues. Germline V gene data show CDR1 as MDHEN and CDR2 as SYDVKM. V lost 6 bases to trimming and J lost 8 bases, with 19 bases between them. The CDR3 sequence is CASRPRDLDREKLFF. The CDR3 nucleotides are TGTGCCAGCAGGCCCCGGGATCTTGATAGGGAAAAACTGTTTTTT.

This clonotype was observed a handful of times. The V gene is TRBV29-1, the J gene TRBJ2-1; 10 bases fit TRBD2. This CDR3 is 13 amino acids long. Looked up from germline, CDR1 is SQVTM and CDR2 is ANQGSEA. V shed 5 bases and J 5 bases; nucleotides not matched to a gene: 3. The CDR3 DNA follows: TGCAGCGTTACTAGCGGGATCGACAATGAGCAGTTCTTC. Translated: CSVTSGIDNEQFF.

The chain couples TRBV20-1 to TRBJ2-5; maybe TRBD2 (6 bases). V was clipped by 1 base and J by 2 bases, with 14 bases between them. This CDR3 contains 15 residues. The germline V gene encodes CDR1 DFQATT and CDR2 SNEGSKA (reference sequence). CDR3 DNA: TGCAGTGCTAGAGGAGTGGGACTGAGACAAGAGACCCAGTACTTC. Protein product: CSARGVGLRQETQYF.

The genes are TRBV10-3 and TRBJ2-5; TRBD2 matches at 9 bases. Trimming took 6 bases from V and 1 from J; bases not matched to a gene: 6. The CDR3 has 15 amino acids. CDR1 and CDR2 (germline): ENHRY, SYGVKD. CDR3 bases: TGTGCCATCAGCGAGACTAGCGGCCCCCAAGAGACCCAGTACTTC. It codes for CAISETSGPQETQYF.

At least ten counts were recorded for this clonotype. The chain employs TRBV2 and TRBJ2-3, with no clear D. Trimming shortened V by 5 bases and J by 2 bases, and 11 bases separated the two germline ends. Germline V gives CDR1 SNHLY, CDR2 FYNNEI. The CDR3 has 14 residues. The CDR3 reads CASSSRLITDTQYF. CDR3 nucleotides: TGTGCCAGCAGTAGTAGGCTGATCACAGATACGCAGTATTTT.

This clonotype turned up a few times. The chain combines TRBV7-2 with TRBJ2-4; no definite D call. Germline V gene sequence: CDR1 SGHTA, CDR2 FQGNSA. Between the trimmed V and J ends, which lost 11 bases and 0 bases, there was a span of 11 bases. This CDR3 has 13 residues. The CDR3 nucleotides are TGTGCCTCCAAGCTGGGAGCCAAAAACATTCAGTACTTC. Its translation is CASKLGAKNIQYF.

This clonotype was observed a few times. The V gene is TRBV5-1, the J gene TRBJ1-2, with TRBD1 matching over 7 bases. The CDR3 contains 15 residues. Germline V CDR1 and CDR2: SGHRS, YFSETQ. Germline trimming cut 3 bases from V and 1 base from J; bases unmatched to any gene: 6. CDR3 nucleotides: TGCGCCAGCAGCTGGACAGGAGCCCTTAACTATGGCTACACCTTC. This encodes CASSWTGALNYGYTF.

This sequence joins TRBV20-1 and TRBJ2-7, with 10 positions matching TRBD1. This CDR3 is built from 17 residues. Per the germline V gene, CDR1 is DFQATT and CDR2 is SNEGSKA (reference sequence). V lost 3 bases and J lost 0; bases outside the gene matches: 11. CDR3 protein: CSARDTPGQGLSYEQYF. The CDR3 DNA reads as TGCAGTGCTAGGGATACCCCGGGACAGGGGCTCTCCTACGAGCAGTACTTC.

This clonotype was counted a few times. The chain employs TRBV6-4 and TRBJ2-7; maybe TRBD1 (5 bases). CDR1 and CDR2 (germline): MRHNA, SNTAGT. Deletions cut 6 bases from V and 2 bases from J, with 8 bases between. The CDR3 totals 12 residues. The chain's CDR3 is CASRTRAYEQYF. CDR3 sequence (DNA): TGTGCCAGCAGGACCAGGGCCTACGAGCAGTACTTC.

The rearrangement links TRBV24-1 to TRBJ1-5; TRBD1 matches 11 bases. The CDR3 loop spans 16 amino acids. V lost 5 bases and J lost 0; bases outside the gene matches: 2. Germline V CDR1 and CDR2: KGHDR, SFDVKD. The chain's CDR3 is CATSAGTGGSNQPQHF. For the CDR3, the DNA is TGTGCCACCAGTGCCGGGACAGGGGGTAGCAATCAGCCCCAGCATTTT.

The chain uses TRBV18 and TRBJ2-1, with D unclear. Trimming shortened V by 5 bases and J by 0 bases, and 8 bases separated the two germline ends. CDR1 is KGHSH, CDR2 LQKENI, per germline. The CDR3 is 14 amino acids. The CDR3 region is CASSVQSSYNEQFF. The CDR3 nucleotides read TGTGCCAGCTCAGTTCAGAGCTCCTACAATGAGCAGTTCTTC.

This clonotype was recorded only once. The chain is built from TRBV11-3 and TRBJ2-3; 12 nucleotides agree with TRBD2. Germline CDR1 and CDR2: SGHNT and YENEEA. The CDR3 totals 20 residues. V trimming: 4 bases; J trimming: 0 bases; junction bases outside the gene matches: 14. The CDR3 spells CASSSVLLAGGLSSTDTQYF. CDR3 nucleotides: TGTGCCAGCAGCTCCGTCTTACTAGCGGGAGGCCTCTCTAGCACAGATACGCAGTATTTT.

CDR3: CASSRLLAGSYEQYF. CDR3 DNA: TGTGCCAGCAGCCGTCTCTTAGCGGGAAGCTACGAGCAGTACTTC. V and J are TRBV3-1 and TRBJ2-7, with 8 bases matching TRBD2. After removal of 4 bases from V and 3 bases from J, the junction contained 8 bases not matched to a gene. Germline V gene sequence: CDR1 LGHDT, CDR2 YNNKEL (reference sequence). This CDR3 region has 15 residues.

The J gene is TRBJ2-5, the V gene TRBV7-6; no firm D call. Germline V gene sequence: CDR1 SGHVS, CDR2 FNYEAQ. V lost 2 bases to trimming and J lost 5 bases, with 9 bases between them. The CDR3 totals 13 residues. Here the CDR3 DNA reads TGTGCCAGCAGCTTAATGGGCGAGGAGACCCAGTACTTC. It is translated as CASSLMGEETQYF.

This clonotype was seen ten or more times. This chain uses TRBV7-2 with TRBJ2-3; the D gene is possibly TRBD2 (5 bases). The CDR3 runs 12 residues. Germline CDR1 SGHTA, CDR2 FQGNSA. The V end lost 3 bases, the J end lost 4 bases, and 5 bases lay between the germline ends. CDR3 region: CASSLRADTQYF. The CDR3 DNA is TGTGCCAGCAGCTTGCGGGCAGATACGCAGTATTTT. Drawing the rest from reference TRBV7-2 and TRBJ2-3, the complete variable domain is GAGVSQSPSNKVTEKGKDVELRCDPISGHTALYWYRQSLGQGLEFLIYFQGNSAPDKSGLPSDRFSAERTGGSVSTLTIQRTQQEDSAVYLCASSLRADTQYFGPGTRLTVL.

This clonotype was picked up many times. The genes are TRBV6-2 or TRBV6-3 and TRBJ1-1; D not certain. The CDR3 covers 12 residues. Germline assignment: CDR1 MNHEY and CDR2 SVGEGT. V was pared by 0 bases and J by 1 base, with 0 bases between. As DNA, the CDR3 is TGTGCCAGCAGTTACTCGAACACTGAAGCTTTCTTT. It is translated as CASSYSNTEAFF.

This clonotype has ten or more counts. As DNA, the CDR3 is TGTGCCAGCAGCTTGATCGAGACCCAGTACTTC. Translated: CASSLIETQYF. The V gene is TRBV7-9, the J gene TRBJ2-5; no reliable D call. V dropped 3 bases and J dropped 5 bases, with 4 bases sitting between them. In germline, CDR1 is SEHNR, CDR2 FQNEAQ (reference sequence). The CDR3 runs 11 residues.

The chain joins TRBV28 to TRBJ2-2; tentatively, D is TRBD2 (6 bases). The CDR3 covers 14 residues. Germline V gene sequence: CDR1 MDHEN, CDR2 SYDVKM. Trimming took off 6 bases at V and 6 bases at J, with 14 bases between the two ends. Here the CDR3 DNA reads TGTGCCAGCAGCCGACTAGGAGGGGCCGGGGAGCTGTTTTTT. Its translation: CASSRLGGAGELFF.

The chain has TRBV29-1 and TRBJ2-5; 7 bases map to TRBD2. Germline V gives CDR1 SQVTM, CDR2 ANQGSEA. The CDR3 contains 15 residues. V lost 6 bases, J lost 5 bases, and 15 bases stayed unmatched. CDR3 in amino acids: CSVTGRLAVGETQYF. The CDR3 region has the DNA TGCAGCGTCACCGGGAGGCTAGCGGTAGGGGAGACCCAGTACTTC.

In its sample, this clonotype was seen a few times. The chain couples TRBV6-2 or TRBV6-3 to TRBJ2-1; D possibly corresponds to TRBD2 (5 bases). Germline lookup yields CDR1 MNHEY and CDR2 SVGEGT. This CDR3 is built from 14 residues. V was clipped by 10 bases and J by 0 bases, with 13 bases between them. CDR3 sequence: CATERTSSYNEQFF. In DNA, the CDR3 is TGTGCCACCGAAAGAACTAGCTCCTACAATGAGCAGTTCTTC.

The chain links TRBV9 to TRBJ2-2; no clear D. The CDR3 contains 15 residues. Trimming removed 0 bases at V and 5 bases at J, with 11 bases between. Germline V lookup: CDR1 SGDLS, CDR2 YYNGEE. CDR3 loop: CASSVDLGWTGELFF. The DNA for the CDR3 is TGTGCCAGCAGCGTAGACCTGGGGTGGACCGGGGAGCTGTTTTTT.

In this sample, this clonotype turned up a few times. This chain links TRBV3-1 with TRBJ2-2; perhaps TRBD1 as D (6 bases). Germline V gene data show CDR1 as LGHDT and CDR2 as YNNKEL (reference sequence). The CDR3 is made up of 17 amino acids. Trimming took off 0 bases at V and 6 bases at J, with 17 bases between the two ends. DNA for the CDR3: TGTGCCAGCAGCCAAGATCGTCCGGGACACCGTCCCGGGGAGCTGTTTTTT. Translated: CASSQDRPGHRPGELFF.

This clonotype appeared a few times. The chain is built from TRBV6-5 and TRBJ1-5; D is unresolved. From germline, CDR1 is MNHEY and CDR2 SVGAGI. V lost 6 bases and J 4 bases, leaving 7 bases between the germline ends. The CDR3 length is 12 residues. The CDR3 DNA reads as TGTGCCAGCAGGACACTTAATCAGCCCCAGCATTTT. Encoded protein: CASRTLNQPQHF.

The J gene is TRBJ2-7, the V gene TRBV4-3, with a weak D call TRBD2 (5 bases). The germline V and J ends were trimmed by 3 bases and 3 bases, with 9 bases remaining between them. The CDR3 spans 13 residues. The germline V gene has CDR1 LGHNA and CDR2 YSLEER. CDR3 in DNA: TGCGCCAGCAGCCACCGGACTTACTACGAGCAGTACTTC. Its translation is CASSHRTYYEQYF.

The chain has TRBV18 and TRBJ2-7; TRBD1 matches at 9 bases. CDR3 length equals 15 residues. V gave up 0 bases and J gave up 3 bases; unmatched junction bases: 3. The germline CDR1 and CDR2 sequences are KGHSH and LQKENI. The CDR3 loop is CASSPPRTGVYEQYF. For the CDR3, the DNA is TGTGCCAGCTCACCACCGAGGACAGGGGTCTACGAGCAGTACTTC.